Each of the 5 T cell receptor beta chains below was sequenced from the same sample in a study of blood T cell repertoires in COVID-19. Generated by immunoSEQ multiplex PCR, the TCRdb table keeps only in-frame clones and is missing some. The table includes about 330,000 clones, roughly 87% detected once. What was sequenced was PBMCs or T cells enriched from blood (not recorded which). The source is a woman in her twenties or thirties who had recovered from COVID-19.

CDR3 coding DNA: TGTGCCAGCTCACCAAAGACAGGGCCGGGCAATCAGCCCCAGCATTTT. Translated, it gives CASSPKTGPGNQPQHF. The gene calls are TRBV18 and TRBJ1-5; 7 bases match TRBD1. The CDR3 contains 16 residues. Unmatched junction bases numbered 6, after V lost 2 bases and J lost 2 bases. CDR1 is KGHSH and CDR2 is LQKENI in the germline V gene.

The J gene is TRBJ2-7, the V gene TRBV19; TRBD1 aligns across 9 bases. Trimming cost V 7 bases and J 3 bases; bases outside gene matches: 7. CDR1 and CDR2 (germline): LNHDA, SQIVND (reference sequence). The CDR3 is 14 amino acids. The CDR3 DNA reads TGTGCCAGTAACACACCGGGACAGGGCTACGAGCAGTACTTC. It is translated as CASNTPGQGYEQYF.

V and J are TRBV27 and TRBJ2-5; TRBD2 agrees at 9 bases. J gave up 2 bases and V 5 bases, and 12 bases lay outside the gene matches. The V gene's germline CDR1 is MNHEY and CDR2 SMNVEV (reference sequence). The CDR3 length is 17 residues. DNA of the CDR3: TGTGCCAGCAGTCCCCTGGGAGCGGGGGGCCCGCAAGAGACCCAGTACTTC. Amino acid sequence: CASSPLGAGGPQETQYF.

The chain has TRBV5-5 and TRBJ1-1; 8 nucleotides match TRBD1. This CDR3 spans 15 amino acids. The ends lost 2 bases at V and 5 bases at J; junction bases unmatched: 8. The germline CDR1 and CDR2 sequences are SGHKS and YYEKEE (reference sequence). As DNA, the CDR3 is TGTGCCAGCAGCTTTCAGACAGGGGTAATTACTGAAGCTTTCTTT. This encodes CASSFQTGVITEAFF.

This clone has only a few counts. The gene calls are TRBV5-1 and TRBJ1-4, with TRBD1 identical over 7 bases. The CDR3 runs to 16 residues. Trimming cost V 4 bases and J 5 bases; bases outside gene matches: 11. CDR1 SGHRS and CDR2 YFSETQ come from the germline V gene. CDR3 DNA sequence: TGCGCCAGCAGCGTAAACCCGGGACAGTGGAATGAAAAACTGTTTTTT. Translating gives CASSVNPGQWNEKLFF.